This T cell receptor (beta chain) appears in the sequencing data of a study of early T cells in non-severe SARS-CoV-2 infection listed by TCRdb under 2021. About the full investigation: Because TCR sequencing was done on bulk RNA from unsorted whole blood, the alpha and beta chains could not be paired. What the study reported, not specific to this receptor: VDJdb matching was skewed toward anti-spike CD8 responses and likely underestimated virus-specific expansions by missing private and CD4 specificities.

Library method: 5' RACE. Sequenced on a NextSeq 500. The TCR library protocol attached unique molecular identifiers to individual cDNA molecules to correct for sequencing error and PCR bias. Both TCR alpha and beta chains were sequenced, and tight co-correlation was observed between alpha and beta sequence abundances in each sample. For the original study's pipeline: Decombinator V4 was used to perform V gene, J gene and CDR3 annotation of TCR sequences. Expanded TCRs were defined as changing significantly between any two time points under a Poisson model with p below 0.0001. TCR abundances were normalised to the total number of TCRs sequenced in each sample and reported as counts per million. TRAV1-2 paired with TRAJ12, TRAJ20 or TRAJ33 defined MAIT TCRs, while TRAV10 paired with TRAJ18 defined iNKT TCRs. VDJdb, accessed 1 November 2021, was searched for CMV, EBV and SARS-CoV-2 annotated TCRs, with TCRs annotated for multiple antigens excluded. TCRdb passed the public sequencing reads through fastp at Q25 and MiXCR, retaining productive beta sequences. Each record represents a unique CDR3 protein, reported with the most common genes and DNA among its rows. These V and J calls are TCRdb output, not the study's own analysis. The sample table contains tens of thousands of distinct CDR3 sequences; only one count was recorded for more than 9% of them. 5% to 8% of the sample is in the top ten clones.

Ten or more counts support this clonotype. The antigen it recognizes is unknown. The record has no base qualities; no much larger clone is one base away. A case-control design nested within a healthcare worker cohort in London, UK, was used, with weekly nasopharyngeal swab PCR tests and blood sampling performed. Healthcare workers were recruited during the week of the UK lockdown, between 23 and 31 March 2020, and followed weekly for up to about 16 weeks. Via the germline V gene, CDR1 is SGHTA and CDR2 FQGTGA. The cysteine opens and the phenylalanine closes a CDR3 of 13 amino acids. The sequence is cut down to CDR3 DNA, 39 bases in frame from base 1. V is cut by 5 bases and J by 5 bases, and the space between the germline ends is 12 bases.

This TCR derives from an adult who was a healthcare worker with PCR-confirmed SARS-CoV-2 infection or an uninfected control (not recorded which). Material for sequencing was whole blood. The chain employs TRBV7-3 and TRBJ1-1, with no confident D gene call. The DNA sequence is TGTGCCAGCAGCAGGGAGATGCGGACTGAAGCTTTCTTT. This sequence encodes CASSREMRTEAFF.